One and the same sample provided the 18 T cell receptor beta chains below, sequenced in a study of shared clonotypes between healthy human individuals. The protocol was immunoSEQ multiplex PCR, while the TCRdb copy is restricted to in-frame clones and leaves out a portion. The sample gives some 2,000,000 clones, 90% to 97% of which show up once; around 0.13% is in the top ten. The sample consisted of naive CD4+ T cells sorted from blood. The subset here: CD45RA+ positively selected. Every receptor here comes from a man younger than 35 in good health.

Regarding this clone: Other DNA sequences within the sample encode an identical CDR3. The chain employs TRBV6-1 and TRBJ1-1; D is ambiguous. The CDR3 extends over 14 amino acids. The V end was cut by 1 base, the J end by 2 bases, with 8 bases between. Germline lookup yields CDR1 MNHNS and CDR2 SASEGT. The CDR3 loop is CASSEGPLNTEAFF. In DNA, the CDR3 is TGTGCCAGCAGTGAAGGCCCTCTAAACACTGAAGCTTTCTTT.

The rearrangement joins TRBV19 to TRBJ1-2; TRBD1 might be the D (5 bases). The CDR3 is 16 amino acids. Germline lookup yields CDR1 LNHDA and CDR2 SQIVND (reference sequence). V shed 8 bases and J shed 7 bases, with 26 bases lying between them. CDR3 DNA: TGTGCCAGTGTGGTATCTGGGCAGGGAAGGCATCCTGGCTACACCTTC. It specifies CASVVSGQGRHPGYTF.

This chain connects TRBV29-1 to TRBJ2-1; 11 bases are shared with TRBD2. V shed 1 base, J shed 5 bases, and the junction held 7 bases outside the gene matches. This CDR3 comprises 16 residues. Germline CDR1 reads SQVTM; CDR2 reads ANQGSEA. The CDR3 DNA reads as TGCAGCGTTGAAGGACTAGCGGGATTATTGGACAATGAGCAGTTCTTC. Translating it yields CSVEGLAGLLDNEQFF.

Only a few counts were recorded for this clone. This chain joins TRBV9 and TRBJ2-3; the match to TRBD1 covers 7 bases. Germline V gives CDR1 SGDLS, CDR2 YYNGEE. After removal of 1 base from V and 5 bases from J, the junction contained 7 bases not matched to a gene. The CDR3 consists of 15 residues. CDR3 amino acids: CASSVFDRVVDTQYF. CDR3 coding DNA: TGTGCCAGCAGCGTATTCGACAGGGTTGTAGATACGCAGTATTTT.

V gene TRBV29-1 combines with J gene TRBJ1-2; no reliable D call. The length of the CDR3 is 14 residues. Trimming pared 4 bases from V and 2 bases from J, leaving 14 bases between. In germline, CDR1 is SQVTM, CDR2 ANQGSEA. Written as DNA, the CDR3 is TGCAGCGTTGTCACGCAGACCGTGAACTATGGCTACACCTTC. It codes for CSVVTQTVNYGYTF.

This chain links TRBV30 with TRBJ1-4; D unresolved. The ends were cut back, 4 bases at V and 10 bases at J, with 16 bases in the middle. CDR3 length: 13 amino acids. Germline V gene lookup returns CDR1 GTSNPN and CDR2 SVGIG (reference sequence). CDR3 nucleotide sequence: TGTGCCTGGACCAGGCAGCCTAGCGGAAAACTGTTTTTT. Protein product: CAWTRQPSGKLFF.

The CDR3 DNA follows: TGTGCCAGCAGCGGACAGGGTAATTCACCCCTCCACTTT. Protein product: CASSGQGNSPLHF. This chain uses TRBV7-2 with TRBJ1-6, with 8 nucleotides matching TRBD1. Per germline, CDR1 SGHTA and CDR2 FQGNSA. The CDR3 runs 13 residues. The V and J ends lost 5 bases and 6 bases, in that order; junction bases with no gene match: 0.

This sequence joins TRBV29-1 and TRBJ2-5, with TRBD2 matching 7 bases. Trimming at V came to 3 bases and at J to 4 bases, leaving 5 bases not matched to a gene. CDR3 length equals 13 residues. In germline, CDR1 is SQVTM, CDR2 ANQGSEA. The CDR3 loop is CSVDRGGRETQYF. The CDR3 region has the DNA TGCAGCGTTGATAGGGGCGGGAGAGAGACCCAGTACTTC.

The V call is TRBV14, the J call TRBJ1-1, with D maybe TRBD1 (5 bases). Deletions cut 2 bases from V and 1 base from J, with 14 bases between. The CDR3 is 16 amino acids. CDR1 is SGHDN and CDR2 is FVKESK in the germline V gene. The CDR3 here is CASSQWGLVGNTEAFF. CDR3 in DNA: TGTGCCAGCAGCCAATGGGGACTAGTTGGGAACACTGAAGCTTTCTTT.

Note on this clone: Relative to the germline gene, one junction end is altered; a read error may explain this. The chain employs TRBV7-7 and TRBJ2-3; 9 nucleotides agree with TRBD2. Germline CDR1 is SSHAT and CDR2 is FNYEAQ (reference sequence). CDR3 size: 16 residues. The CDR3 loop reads CASSATSGRATDTQYF. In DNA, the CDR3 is TGTGCTAGCAGCGCTACTAGCGGGCGCGCCACAGATACGCAGTATTTT.

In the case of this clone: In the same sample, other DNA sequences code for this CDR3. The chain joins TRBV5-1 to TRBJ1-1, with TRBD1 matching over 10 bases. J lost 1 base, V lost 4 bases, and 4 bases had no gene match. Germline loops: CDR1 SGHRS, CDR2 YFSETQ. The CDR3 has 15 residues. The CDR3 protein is CASSIRTGGNTEAFF. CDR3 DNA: TGCGCCAGCAGCATTCGGACAGGGGGGAACACTGAAGCTTTCTTT.

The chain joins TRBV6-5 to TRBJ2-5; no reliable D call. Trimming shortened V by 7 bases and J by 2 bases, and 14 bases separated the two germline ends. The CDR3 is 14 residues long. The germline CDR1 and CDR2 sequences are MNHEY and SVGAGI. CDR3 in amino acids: CASKGPGVQETQYF. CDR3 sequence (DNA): TGTGCCAGCAAAGGCCCTGGGGTACAAGAGACCCAGTACTTC.

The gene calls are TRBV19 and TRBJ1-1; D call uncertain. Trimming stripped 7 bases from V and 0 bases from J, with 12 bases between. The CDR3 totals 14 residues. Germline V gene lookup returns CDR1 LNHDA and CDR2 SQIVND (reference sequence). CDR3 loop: CASMSRTLNTEAFF. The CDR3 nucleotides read TGTGCCAGTATGTCCAGGACCCTGAACACTGAAGCTTTCTTT.

The DNA of the CDR3 is TGTGCCAGCAGCCCATTCGCCAACTCCTACGAGCAGTACTTC. Residues: CASSPFANSYEQYF. V gene TRBV7-2 combines with J gene TRBJ2-7; D unresolved. The germline CDR1 and CDR2 sequences are SGHTA and FQGNSA. The CDR3 totals 14 residues. The germline V and J ends were trimmed by 5 bases and 0 bases, with 11 bases remaining between them.

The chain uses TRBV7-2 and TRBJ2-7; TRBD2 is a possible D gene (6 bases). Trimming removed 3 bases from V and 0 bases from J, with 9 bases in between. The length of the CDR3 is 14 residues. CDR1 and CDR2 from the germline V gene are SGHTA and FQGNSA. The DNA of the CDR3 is TGTGCCAGCAGCTTCCTGCGGGACTCCTACGAGCAGTACTTC. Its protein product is CASSFLRDSYEQYF.

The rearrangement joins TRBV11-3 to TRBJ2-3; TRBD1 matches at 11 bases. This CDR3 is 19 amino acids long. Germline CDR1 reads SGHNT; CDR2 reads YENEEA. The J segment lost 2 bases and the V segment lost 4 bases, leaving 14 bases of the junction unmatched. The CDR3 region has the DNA TGTGCCAGCAGCTCTCCGGGACAGGGGGTGGGGACGGTCACAGATACGCAGTATTTT. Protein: CASSSPGQGVGTVTDTQYF.

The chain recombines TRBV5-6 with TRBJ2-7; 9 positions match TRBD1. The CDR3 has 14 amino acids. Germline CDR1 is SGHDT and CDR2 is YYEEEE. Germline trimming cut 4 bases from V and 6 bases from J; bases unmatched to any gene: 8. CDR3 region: CASSPPQGASEQYF. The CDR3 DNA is TGTGCCAGCAGCCCACCACAGGGGGCAAGCGAGCAGTACTTC.

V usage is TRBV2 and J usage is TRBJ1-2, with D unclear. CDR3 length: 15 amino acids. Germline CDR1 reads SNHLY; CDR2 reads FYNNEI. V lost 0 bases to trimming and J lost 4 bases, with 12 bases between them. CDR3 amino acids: CASSEAASRGYGYTF. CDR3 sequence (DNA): TGTGCCAGCAGTGAAGCGGCGTCTCGAGGCTATGGCTACACCTTC.